This T cell receptor beta chain derives from a study of beta chain features in type 1 diabetes. Study-level results: There was no resolution here of whether HLA type influences TCRB rearrangement. It was among patients, rather than healthy donors, that naive, central memory and Treg TCRB repertoires appeared more similar.

Every isolated RNA sample was fully reverse transcribed, so sequencing captured expressed TCRB transcripts. Libraries were prepared by immunoSEQ multiplex PCR; TCRdb keeps only in-frame clonotypes and omits some of them. The profile shows about 900,000 clones, about a sixth of them singletons. As to this clone: The antigen is not known.

The CDR3 runs to 17 residues. Germline V gives CDR1 SGDLS, CDR2 YYNGEE. V lost 4 bases, J lost 2 bases, and 19 bases lay in between. Sample: naive CD4+ T cells from blood. The clonotype originates from a woman between 18 and 30 years old in good health. The gene calls are TRBV9 and TRBJ2-1, with D perhaps matching TRBD2 (6 bases). The CDR3 here is CASSPMGPGATYNEQFF. The CDR3 DNA sequence: TGTGCCAGCAGCCCCATGGGTCCGGGAGCTACCTACAATGAGCAGTTCTTC.